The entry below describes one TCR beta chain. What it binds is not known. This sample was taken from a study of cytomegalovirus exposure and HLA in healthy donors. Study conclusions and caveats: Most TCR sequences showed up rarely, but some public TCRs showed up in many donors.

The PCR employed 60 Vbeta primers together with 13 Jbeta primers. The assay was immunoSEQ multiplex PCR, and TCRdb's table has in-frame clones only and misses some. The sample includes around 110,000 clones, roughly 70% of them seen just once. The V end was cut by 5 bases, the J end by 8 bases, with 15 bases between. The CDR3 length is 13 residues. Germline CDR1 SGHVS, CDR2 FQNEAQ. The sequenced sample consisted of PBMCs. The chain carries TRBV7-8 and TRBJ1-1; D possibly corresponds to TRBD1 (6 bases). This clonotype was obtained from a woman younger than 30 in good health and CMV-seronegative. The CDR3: CASSRAGTGEAFF. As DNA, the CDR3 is TGTGCCAGCAGCCGTGCCGGAACAGGGGAAGCTTTCTTT.